What follows describes a single T cell receptor beta chain. This sample was taken from a study of CD8 T cells in Susac syndrome. V lost 0 bases and J lost 2, with 12 bases in between. CDR1 GTSNPN and CDR2 SVGIG come from the germline V gene (reference sequence). The CDR3 loop spans 15 amino acids. Random hexamers were used to reverse transcribe an amount of roughly 0.5 to 1 ug RNA. TCRdb reanalysed the immunoSEQ multiplex PCR reads using MiXCR and keeps one entry per CDR3 protein. The table has 250,000 or so distinct CDR3 sequences, 93% seen once. Sequenced input: CD4+ T cells from PBMCs. The receptor was derived from a human donor with multiple sclerosis. The V call is TRBV30, the J call TRBJ2-3; D call uncertain. The CDR3 loop reads CAWSVRARYTDTQYF. The DNA of the CDR3 is TGTGCCTGGAGTGTAAGGGCAAGGTACACAGATACGCAGTATTTT.